The rows below give T cell receptor beta chains drawn from one sample of a study of identical twins. TCRdb re-called the 5' RACE reads with MiXCR, one entry per CDR3 protein. The data contain 1.5 million to 2 million distinct CDR3 sequences, 32% of them singletons. Sequencing was performed on cord blood. The origin of the receptors is a newborn girl in good health. Each CDR3 is given without its conserved first and last residue. Clone size, where shown, is once, few, many, or a class for clones that have expanded.

>TRBJ2-4|.|TRBV5-6
ASSFMTRILAKKIQY
>TRBJ1-5|.|TRBV7-9
ASSLGGQDYQPQH
>TRBJ1-4|many|TRBV27
ASSWDRGNEKLF
>TRBJ2-7|.|TRBV7-2
ASSLVTSGGPEQY
>TRBJ1-1|.|TRBV9
ASSVDRSKNTEAF
>TRBJ2-1|few|TRBV20-1
SARDYRNEQF
>TRBJ1-2|few|TRBV20-1
SAKGQDETYGYT
>TRBJ1-6|.|TRBV6-6
ASSYLDVGGSPLH
>TRBJ2-1|once|TRBV3-1
ASGWGAGEQF
>TRBJ2-5|.|TRBV3-1
ASSQERLAARETQY
>TRBJ2-1|.|TRBV9
ASSAGTGAYNEQF
>TRBJ1-2|few|TRBV5-1
ASRSNRESYT
>TRBJ2-4|few|TRBV9
ASSVEPSGGAKNIQY
>TRBJ1-6|.|TRBV20-1
SARGPIRGSSYNSPLH
>TRBJ1-2|.|TRBV7-2
ASSWRAKGYT
>.|once|TRBV4-1
ASSQGLAGGLGYNEQY
>TRBJ1-5|.|TRBV12-3/TRBV12-4
ASSLVSGAMGNQPQH
>TRBJ1-2|.|TRBV18
ASSPKDRGNRYGYT
>TRBJ1-2|.|TRBV4-1
ASSQHRDRGYT
>TRBJ1-1|.|TRBV28
ATIDLTAANTEAF
>TRBJ2-4|many|TRBV14
ASSQELSGVVEQY
>TRBJ1-2|.|TRBV27
ASSFTGARYGYT
>TRBJ2-7|.|TRBV18
ASSPPQLPYEQY
>TRBJ2-3|.|TRBV6-6
ASSIYRGNTDTQY
>.|.|TRBV20-1
SAHWAVEQY
>TRBJ1-1|few|TRBV20-1
SAGTGRGTEAF
>TRBJ2-5|.|TRBV11-3
ASSPRPQEYNEQY
>TRBJ2-1|.|TRBV5-1
ASSFGQGYIYNEQF
>TRBJ1-6|few|TRBV12-3/TRBV12-4
ASRLQGMDNSPLH
>TRBJ2-3|.|TRBV18
ASLRTVSTDTQY
>TRBJ2-4|.|TRBV7-2
ASEAGGSKNIQY
>TRBJ1-1|.|TRBV28
ASSLYGVGRGYTEAF
>TRBJ1-1|.|TRBV9
ASSEGWGPNTEAF
>TRBJ2-7|once|TRBV20-1
SVRAVSYEQY
>TRBJ2-5|many|TRBV7-6
ASSFSGKETQY
>TRBJ2-3|few|TRBV7-2
ASSLAGLAISTDTQY
>TRBJ2-1|.|TRBV12-3/TRBV12-4
ASSLLSGTHNEQF
>TRBJ2-3|.|TRBV7-2
ASSLVGRGASTDTQY
>TRBJ2-5|.|TRBV7-9
ASSNLRPREETQY
>TRBJ2-3|.|TRBV6-6
ATRLAGGDTQY
>TRBJ2-2|.|TRBV10-3
ATKWTSGVFAGELF
>TRBJ2-1|.|TRBV5-1
ASSLGSQAGLGNEQF
>TRBJ2-3|few|TRBV3-1
ASSQSAGRPDTQY
>TRBJ2-3|.|TRBV7-8
ASSLIWASTDTQY
>TRBJ1-1|few|TRBV11-2
ASSSDSGGGTEAF